Sequencing of this TCR beta chain was carried out in a study of OX40 agonist ivuxolimab in advanced cancers. Study observations and caveats: Researchers report that CD8+ T cells had, on average, more expanded clones than CD4+. Expanded peripheral T cell antigen specificity was not determined.

Profiled with immunoSEQ multiplex PCR; TCRdb holds only in-frame clones, not every one. The sample consists of some 62,000 clones, 85% to 95% of them appearing once. As concerns this clone: The antigen remains undetermined.

Germline values: CDR1 MNHEY, CDR2 SMNVEV (reference sequence). This CDR3 has 14 amino acids. V gave up 4 bases and J gave up 6 bases; unmatched junction bases: 6. The J gene is TRBJ1-2, the V gene TRBV27, with 9 positions matching TRBD1. This receptor was identified in an adult with an advanced solid tumor such as melanoma, head and neck, liver or kidney cancer. The source was CD4+ or CD8+ T cells sorted from blood, collected in a trial of the OX40 agonist ivuxolimab. The CDR3 DNA reads as TGTGCCAGCAGTTCCCGACAGGGGGGGAATGGCTACACCTTC. Its protein product is CASSSRQGGNGYTF.